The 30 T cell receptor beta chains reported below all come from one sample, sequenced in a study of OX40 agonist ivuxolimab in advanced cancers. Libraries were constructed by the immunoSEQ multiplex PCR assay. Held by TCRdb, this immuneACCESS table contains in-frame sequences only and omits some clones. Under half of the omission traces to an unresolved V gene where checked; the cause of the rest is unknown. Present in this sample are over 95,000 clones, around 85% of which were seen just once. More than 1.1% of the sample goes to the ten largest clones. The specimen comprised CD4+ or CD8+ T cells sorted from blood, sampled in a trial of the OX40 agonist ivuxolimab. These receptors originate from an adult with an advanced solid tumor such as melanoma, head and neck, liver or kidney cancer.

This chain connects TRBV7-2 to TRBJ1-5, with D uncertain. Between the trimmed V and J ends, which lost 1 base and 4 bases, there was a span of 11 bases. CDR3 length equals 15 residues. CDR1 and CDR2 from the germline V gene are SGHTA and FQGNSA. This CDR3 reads CASSLGSQTNQPQHF. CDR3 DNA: TGTGCCAGCAGCTTAGGGTCTCAGACAAATCAGCCCCAGCATTTT.

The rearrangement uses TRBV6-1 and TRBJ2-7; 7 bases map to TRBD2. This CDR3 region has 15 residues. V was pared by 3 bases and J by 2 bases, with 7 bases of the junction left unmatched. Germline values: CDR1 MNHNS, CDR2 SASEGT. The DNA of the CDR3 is TGTGCCAGCAGTGATTTCTCGCGGGGGACCTACGAGCAGTACTTC. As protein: CASSDFSRGTYEQYF.

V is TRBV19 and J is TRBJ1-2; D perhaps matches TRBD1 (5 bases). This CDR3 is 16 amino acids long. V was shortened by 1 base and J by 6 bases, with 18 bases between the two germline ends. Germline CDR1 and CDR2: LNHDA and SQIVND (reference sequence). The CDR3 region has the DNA TGTGCCAGTAGTATAGCCCCCAGTCGGAGGGGCAATGGCTACACCTTC. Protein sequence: CASSIAPSRRGNGYTF.

The CDR3 bases are TGTGCCAGTAGTACCTCCGGACTAGCGGGAGGCAAGGTGCAGTACTTC. It yields the protein CASSTSGLAGGKVQYF. The V call is TRBV19, the J call TRBJ2-7; 14 positions match TRBD2. Germline lookup yields CDR1 LNHDA and CDR2 SQIVND (reference sequence). With V trimmed by 4 bases and J by 9 bases, 11 bases remained unmatched. There are 16 residues in the CDR3.

The CDR3 DNA sequence: TGCGCCAGCAGCCAAGTGGGACAGGGGCAAGTCTACACCTTC. Its translation is CASSQVGQGQVYTF. The J gene is TRBJ1-2, the V gene TRBV4-1; TRBD1 agrees at 10 bases. The CDR3 totals 14 residues. V lost 1 base and J lost 10; bases outside the gene matches: 6. Germline CDR1 reads MGHRA; CDR2 reads YSYEKL.

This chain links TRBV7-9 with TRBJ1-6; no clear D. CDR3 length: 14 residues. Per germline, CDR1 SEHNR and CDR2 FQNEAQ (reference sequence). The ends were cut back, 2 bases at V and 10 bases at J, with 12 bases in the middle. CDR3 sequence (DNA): TGTGCCAGCAGCTTAAGGGCCAAAACCTCACCCCTCCACTTT. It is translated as CASSLRAKTSPLHF. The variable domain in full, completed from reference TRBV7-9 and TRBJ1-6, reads DTGVSQNPRHKITKRGQNVTFRCDPISEHNRLYWYRQTLGQGPEFLTYFQNEAQLEKSRLLSDRFSAERPKGSFSTLEIQRTEQGDSAMYLCASSLRAKTSPLHFGNGTRLTVT.

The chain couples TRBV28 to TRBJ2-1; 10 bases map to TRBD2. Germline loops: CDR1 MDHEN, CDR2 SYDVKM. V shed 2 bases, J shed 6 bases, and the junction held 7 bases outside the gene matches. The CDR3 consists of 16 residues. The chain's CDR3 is CASSLPPSGSSNEQFF. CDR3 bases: TGTGCCAGCAGTTTACCCCCTAGCGGGAGTTCCAATGAGCAGTTCTTC.

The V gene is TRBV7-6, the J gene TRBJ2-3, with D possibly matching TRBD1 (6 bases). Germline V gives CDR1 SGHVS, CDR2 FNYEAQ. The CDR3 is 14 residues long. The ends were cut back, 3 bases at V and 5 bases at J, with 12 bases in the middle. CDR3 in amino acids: CASSFLQGEDTQYF. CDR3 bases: TGTGCCAGCAGCTTCTTACAGGGAGAAGATACGCAGTATTTT.

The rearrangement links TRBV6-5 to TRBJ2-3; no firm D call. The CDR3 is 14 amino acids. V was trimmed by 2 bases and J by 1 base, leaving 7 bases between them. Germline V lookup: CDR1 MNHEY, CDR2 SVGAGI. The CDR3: CASSYLRGTDTQYF. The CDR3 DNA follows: TGTGCCAGCAGTTACCTTCGGGGCACAGATACGCAGTATTTT.

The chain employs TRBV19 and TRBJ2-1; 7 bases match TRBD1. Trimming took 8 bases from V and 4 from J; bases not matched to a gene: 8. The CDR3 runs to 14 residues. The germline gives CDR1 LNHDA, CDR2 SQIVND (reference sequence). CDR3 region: CASSPGQLYNEQFF. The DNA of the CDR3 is TGTGCCAGTTCCCCGGGACAGCTTTACAATGAGCAGTTCTTC.

CDR3 nucleotide sequence: TGTGCCAGCAGCCTCCGTCGGGGTTCACCCCTCCACTTT. Its protein product is CASSLRRGSPLHF. The genes are TRBV11-3 and TRBJ1-6, with unresolved D. CDR1 and CDR2 (germline): SGHNT, YENEEA. The V end was cut by 5 bases, the J end by 9 bases, with 11 bases between. The CDR3 contains 13 residues.

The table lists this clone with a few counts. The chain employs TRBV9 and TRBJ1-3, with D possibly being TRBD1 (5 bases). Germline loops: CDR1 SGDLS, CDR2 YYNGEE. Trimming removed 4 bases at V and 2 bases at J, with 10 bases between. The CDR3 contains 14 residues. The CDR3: CASSPGTAGNTIYF. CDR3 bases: TGTGCCAGCAGCCCAGGGACGGCTGGAAACACCATATATTTT. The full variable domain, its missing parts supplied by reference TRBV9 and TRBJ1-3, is DSGVTQTPKHLITATGQRVTLRCSPRSGDLSVYWYQQSLDQGLQFLIQYYNGEERAKGNILERFSAQQFPDLHSELNLSSLELGDSALYFCASSPGTAGNTIYFGEGSWLTVV.

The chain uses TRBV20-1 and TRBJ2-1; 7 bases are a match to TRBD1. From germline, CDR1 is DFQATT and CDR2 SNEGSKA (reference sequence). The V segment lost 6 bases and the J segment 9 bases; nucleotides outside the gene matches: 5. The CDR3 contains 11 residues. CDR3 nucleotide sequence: TGCAGTGCGCCACAGGGGATTGAGCAGTTCTTC. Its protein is CSAPQGIEQFF.

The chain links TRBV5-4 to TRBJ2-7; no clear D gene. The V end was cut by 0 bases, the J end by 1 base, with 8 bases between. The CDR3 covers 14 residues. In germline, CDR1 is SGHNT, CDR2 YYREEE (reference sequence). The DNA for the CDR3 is TGTGCCAGCAGCTTGGTCATGCCGTCCTACGAGCAGTACTTC. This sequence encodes CASSLVMPSYEQYF.

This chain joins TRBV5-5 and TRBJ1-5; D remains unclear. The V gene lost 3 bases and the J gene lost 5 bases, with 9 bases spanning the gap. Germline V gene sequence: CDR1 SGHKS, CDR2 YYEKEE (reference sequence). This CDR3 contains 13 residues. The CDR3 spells CASSSKDYQPQHF. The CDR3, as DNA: TGTGCCAGCAGCTCTAAAGATTATCAGCCCCAGCATTTT. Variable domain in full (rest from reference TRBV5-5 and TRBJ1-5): DAGVTQSPTHLIKTRGQQVTLRCSPISGHKSVSWYQQVLGQGPQFIFQYYEKEERGRGNFPDRFSARQFPNYSSELNVNALLLGDSALYLCASSSKDYQPQHFGDGTRLSIL.

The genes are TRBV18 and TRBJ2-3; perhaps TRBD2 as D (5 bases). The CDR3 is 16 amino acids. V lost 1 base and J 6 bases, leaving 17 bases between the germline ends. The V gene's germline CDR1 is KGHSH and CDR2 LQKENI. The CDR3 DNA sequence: TGTGCCAGCTCACCACGGGCAGGAGGTGATTCGGATACGCAGTATTTT. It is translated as CASSPRAGGDSDTQYF.

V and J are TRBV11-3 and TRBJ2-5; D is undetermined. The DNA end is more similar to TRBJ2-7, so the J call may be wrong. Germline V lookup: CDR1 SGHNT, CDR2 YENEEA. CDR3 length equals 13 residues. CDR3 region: CASSLDTSYEQYF. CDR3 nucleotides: TGTGCCAGCAGCTTAGATACCTCCTACGAGCAGTACTTC.

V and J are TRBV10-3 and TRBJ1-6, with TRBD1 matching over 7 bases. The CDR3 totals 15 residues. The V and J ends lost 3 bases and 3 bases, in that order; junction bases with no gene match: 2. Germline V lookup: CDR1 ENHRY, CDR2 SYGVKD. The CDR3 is CAISDRDSYNSPLHF. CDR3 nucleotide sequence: TGTGCCATCAGTGACCGGGACAGCTATAATTCACCCCTCCACTTT.

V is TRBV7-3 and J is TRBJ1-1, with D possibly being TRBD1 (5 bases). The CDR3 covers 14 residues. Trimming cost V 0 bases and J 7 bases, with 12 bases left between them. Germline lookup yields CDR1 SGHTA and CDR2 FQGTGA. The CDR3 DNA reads TGTGCCAGCAGCTTAACTCAGGGTTTTGGTGAAGCTTTCTTT. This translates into CASSLTQGFGEAFF.

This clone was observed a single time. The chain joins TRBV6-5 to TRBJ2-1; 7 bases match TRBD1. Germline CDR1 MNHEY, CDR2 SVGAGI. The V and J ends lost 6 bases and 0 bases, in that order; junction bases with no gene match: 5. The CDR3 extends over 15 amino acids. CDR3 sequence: CASRLGTASYNEQFF. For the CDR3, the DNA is TGTGCCAGCAGACTCGGGACAGCCTCCTACAATGAGCAGTTCTTC.

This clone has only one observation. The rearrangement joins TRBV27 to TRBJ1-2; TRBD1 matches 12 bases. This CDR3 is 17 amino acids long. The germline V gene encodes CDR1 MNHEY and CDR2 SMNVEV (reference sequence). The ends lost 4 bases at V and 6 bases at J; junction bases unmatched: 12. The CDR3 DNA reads TGTGCCAGCAGTTCCTACCGGGACAGGGGGCTAGCGGATGGCTACACCTTC. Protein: CASSSYRDRGLADGYTF.

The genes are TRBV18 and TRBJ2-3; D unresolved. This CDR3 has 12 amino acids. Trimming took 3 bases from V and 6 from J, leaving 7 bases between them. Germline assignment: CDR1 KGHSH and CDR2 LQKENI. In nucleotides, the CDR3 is TGTGCCAGCTCACCGCATCGGGATACGCAGTATTTT. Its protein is CASSPHRDTQYF.

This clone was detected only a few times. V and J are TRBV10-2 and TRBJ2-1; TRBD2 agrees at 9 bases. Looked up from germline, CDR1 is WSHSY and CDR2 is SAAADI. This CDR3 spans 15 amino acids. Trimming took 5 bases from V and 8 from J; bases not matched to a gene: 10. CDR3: CASSPEAGGPYEQFF. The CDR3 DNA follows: TGCGCCAGCAGTCCGGAGGCGGGGGGGCCCTATGAGCAGTTCTTC.

The CDR3 sequence is CASSQEKWTREKLFF. CDR3 DNA: TGCGCCAGCAGCCAAGAAAAATGGACGCGGGAAAAACTGTTTTTT. The chain uses TRBV4-1 and TRBJ1-4; D gene ambiguous. Trimming left V 0 bases short and J 8 bases short, with 13 bases between. CDR1 is MGHRA, CDR2 YSYEKL, per germline. The CDR3 has 15 amino acids.

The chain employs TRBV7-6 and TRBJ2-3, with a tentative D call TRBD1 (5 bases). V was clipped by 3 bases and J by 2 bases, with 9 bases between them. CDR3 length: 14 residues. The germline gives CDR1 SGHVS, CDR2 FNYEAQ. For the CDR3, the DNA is TGTGCCAGCAGCTTGGACATATACACAGATACGCAGTATTTT. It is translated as CASSLDIYTDTQYF.

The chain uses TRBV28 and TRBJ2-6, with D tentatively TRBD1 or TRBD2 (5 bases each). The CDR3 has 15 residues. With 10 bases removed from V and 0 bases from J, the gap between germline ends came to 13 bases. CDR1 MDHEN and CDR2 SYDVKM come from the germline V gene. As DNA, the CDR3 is TGTGCCACGAGCCGGGGCAGCTCTGGGGCCAACGTCCTGACTTTC. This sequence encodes CATSRGSSGANVLTF.

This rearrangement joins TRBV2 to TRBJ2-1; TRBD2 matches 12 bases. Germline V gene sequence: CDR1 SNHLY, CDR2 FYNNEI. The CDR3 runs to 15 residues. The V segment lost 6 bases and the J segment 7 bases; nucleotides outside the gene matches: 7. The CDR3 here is CASRPLAGGENEQFF. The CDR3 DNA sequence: TGTGCCAGCAGGCCCCTAGCGGGAGGGGAGAATGAGCAGTTCTTC.

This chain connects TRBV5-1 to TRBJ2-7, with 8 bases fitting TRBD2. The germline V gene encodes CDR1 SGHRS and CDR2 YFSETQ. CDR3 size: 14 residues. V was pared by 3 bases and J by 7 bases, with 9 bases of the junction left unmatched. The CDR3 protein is CASSSGAGAVEQYF. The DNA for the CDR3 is TGCGCCAGCAGCTCAGGAGCGGGAGCTGTAGAGCAGTACTTC.

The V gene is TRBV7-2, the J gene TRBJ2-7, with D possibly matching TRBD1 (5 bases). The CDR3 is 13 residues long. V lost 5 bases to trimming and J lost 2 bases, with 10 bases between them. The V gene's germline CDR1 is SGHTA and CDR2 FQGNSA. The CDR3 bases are TGTGCCAGCAGCCGCGACAGCACCTACGAGCAGTACTTC. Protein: CASSRDSTYEQYF.

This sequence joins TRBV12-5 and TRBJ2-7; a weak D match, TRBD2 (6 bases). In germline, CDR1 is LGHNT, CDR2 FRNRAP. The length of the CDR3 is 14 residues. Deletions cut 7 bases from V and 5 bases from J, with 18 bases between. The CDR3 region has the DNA TGTGCTAGTGCCCTGGGTGGGGGGAACCACGAGCAGTACTTC. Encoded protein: CASALGGGNHEQYF.